The text below deals with one T cell receptor beta chain. The same CDR3 can be traced to other DNA sequences in this sample. The data were taken from a study of blood T cell repertoires in COVID-19. The method was immunoSEQ multiplex PCR; TCRdb's version includes in-frame clones alone and lacks a portion of them. The sample lists 200,000 to 250,000 clones; almost 90% were seen once. Cohorts were determined from participant-reported clinical history. Germline V CDR1 and CDR2: KGHSH, LQKENI. This CDR3 comprises 13 residues. Between the trimmed V and J ends, which lost 2 bases and 2 bases, there was a span of 6 bases.

This clonotype originated in a man younger than 45 who had been exposed to COVID-19. The gene calls are TRBV18 and TRBJ1-2, with a weak D call TRBD1 (6 bases). Sample: PBMCs or T cells enriched from blood (not recorded which). The CDR3 sequence: CASSPGQNYGYTF. For the CDR3, the DNA is TGTGCCAGCTCACCAGGACAGAACTATGGCTACACCTTC.